The 21 T cell receptor beta chains below were found in one sample sequenced in a study of T-cell memory formation after mild COVID-19. TCRdb itself ran the 5' RACE reads through MiXCR, one entry per CDR3 protein. This sample has 300,000 to 400,000 distinct CDR3 sequences, with under 15% found just once. The sample was PBMCs or a T cell subset sorted from them (not recorded which). The receptors shown here come from a man aged 18 to 30 who had mild COVID-19 (a few samples of this study predate the infection). Cell type and time point are not known.

This clonotype was found a few times. This chain uses TRBV7-2 with TRBJ2-5; 11 bases agree with TRBD2. This CDR3 contains 17 residues. V lost 1 base, J lost 5 bases, and 9 bases stayed unmatched. Germline CDR1 SGHTA, CDR2 FQGNSA. CDR3 bases: TGTGCCAGCAGCTTAGGTTTAGCGGGGGGGCGAAGTGAGACCCAGTACTTC. This gives the protein CASSLGLAGGRSETQYF.

V gene TRBV12-3 or TRBV12-4 combines with J gene TRBJ1-2; D gene uncertain. Trimming shortened V by 5 bases and J by 6 bases, and 16 bases separated the two germline ends. The CDR3 consists of 14 residues. The chain's CDR3 is CASSPRPSSHGYTF. Written as DNA, the CDR3 is TGTGCCAGCAGTCCAAGACCGTCGAGCCATGGCTACACCTTC.

Many counts were recorded for this clonotype. V is TRBV20-1 and J is TRBJ2-3; 7 positions agree with TRBD2. The CDR3 contains 15 residues. CDR1 and CDR2 (germline): DFQATT, SNEGSKA (reference sequence). The ends lost 6 bases at V and 2 bases at J; junction bases unmatched: 11. The CDR3 bases are TGCAGTGCCCCAGCGGGCGGGGGATACACAGATACGCAGTATTTT. It is translated as CSAPAGGGYTDTQYF.

This clonotype was observed a few times. The rearrangement uses TRBV6-2 or TRBV6-3 and TRBJ1-5; TRBD1 aligns across 8 bases. CDR1 and CDR2 from the germline V gene are MNHEY and SVGEGT. The CDR3 extends over 16 amino acids. The J segment lost 3 bases and the V segment lost 5 bases, leaving 9 bases of the junction unmatched. DNA of the CDR3: TGTGCCAGCAGTAACAGACAGGGGCCAGTCAATCAGCCCCAGCATTTT. Protein: CASSNRQGPVNQPQHF.

The CDR3 here is CASTAPSGGDTGELFF. Written as DNA, the CDR3 is TGTGCCAGCACAGCCCCCAGCGGGGGGGACACCGGGGAGCTGTTTTTT. The rearrangement links TRBV12-3 or TRBV12-4 to TRBJ2-2, with 10 bases identical to TRBD2. The V and J ends lost 7 bases and 3 bases, in that order; junction bases with no gene match: 8. This CDR3 contains 16 residues.

J is TRBJ2-3 and V is TRBV20-1; D may be TRBD1 (5 bases). Trimming stripped 6 bases from V and 2 bases from J, with 15 bases between. The germline V gene encodes CDR1 DFQATT and CDR2 SNEGSKA (reference sequence). The CDR3 runs to 14 residues. CDR3 bases: TGCAGTGCCATCGCAACAGGAAACACAGATACGCAGTATTTT. Amino acids: CSAIATGNTDTQYF.

The chain uses TRBV7-9 and TRBJ2-3; no firm D call. Trimming stripped 3 bases from V and 0 bases from J, with 10 bases between. This CDR3 has 15 residues. Per the germline V gene, CDR1 is SEHNR and CDR2 is FQNEAQ (reference sequence). The CDR3 nucleotides read TGTGCCAGCAGCTTTCATACGCCCAGCACAGATACGCAGTATTTT. Amino acids: CASSFHTPSTDTQYF.

The chain carries TRBV12-3 or TRBV12-4 and TRBJ2-1; possible D gene TRBD2, 5 bases. V lost 6 bases and J 0 bases, leaving 15 bases between the germline ends. This CDR3 is built from 16 residues. CDR3: CASREGSVSSYNEQFF. CDR3 nucleotides: TGTGCCAGCAGAGAGGGTAGCGTTAGCTCCTACAATGAGCAGTTCTTC.

V usage is TRBV7-2 and J usage is TRBJ2-5; 7 bases are shared with TRBD1. The V gene end was trimmed by 0 bases and the J gene end by 10 bases; junction bases not matched to a gene: 11. Per germline, CDR1 SGHTA and CDR2 FQGNSA. This CDR3 region has 15 residues. CDR3 nucleotide sequence: TGTGCCAGCAGCTTAGCGCAGCCGCCCCAGGGGGTCCAGTACTTC. Amino acids: CASSLAQPPQGVQYF.

The V gene is TRBV28, the J gene TRBJ2-7; tentatively, D is TRBD1 (6 bases). The germline V gene encodes CDR1 MDHEN and CDR2 SYDVKM. This CDR3 has 14 residues. V gave up 5 bases and J gave up 4 bases, with 15 bases separating them. CDR3 amino acids: CASSPGDKSYEQYV. CDR3 nucleotide sequence: TGTGCCAGCAGTCCCGGGGACAAGAGTTACGAGCAGTACGTC.

This clonotype was seen more than once but under ten times. Here the CDR3 reads CASSPQEGQAQGLNQPQHF. The CDR3, as DNA: TGCGCCAGCAGCCCGCAAGAGGGACAGGCCCAGGGCCTCAATCAGCCCCAGCATTTT. The V and J genes are TRBV5-1 and TRBJ1-5; the match to TRBD1 covers 8 bases. CDR3 size: 19 residues. After removal of 4 bases from V and 3 bases from J, the junction contained 18 bases not matched to a gene. Germline V lookup: CDR1 SGHRS, CDR2 YFSETQ.

This clonotype was observed a handful of times. J is TRBJ1-2 and V is TRBV20-1; weak D call: TRBD1 (5 bases). This CDR3 comprises 13 residues. V was trimmed by 1 base and J by 2 bases, leaving 8 bases between them. CDR1 DFQATT and CDR2 SNEGSKA come from the germline V gene (reference sequence). The CDR3 protein is CSARAGTNYGYTF. In DNA, the CDR3 is TGCAGTGCTAGAGCGGGGACGAACTATGGCTACACCTTC.

The V call is TRBV12-3 or TRBV12-4, the J call TRBJ1-5; the D is unclear. The CDR3 is 13 amino acids. Trimming took off 9 bases at V and 4 bases at J, with 13 bases between the two ends. The CDR3 sequence is CASAPGGNQPQHF. DNA of the CDR3: TGTGCCAGTGCTCCGGGAGGAAATCAGCCCCAGCATTTT.

The chain carries TRBV6-5 and TRBJ2-3; 10 nucleotides agree with TRBD2. Germline V gene sequence: CDR1 MNHEY, CDR2 SVGAGI. The CDR3 loop spans 17 amino acids. With V trimmed by 2 bases and J by 4 bases, 9 bases remained unmatched. The CDR3 DNA is TGTGCCAGCAGTTACCGCCCTAGCGGGGGTTCACCAGATACGCAGTATTTT. It translates to CASSYRPSGGSPDTQYF.

This clonotype appeared many times. The chain combines TRBV20-1 with TRBJ2-2, with 9 bases lining up with TRBD1. This CDR3 comprises 16 residues. Germline trimming cut 0 bases from V and 4 bases from J; bases unmatched to any gene: 6. CDR1 is DFQATT and CDR2 is SNEGSKA in the germline V gene (reference sequence). CDR3 region: CSARDAGTGPTGELFF. The CDR3 DNA is TGCAGTGCTAGAGATGCCGGGACAGGGCCCACCGGGGAGCTGTTTTTT.

This sequence joins TRBV9 and TRBJ2-7; the D gene is possibly TRBD1 (5 bases). The CDR3 loop spans 13 amino acids. The V end lost 4 bases, the J end lost 5 bases, and 13 bases lay between the germline ends. CDR1 and CDR2 from the germline V gene are SGDLS and YYNGEE. The CDR3 spells CASSPPLTDEQYF. The CDR3 DNA follows: TGTGCCAGCAGCCCTCCCCTGACAGACGAGCAGTACTTC. Using reference TRBV9 and TRBJ2-7 for the parts outside the CDR3, the full variable domain is DSGVTQTPKHLITATGQRVTLRCSPRSGDLSVYWYQQSLDQGLQFLIQYYNGEERAKGNILERFSAQQFPDLHSELNLSSLELGDSALYFCASSPPLTDEQYFGPGTRLTVT.

This clonotype was counted ten times or more. CDR3 loop: CASSGTGTGSGNTIYF. The CDR3 nucleotides read TGCGCCAGCAGCGGGACCGGGACGGGCTCTGGAAACACCATATATTTT. The J gene is TRBJ1-3, the V gene TRBV5-1; weak D call: TRBD1 (5 bases). V lost 4 bases, J lost 0 bases, and 14 bases lay in between. The germline gives CDR1 SGHRS, CDR2 YFSETQ. The CDR3 sequence is 16 residues long.

This sequence joins TRBV18 and TRBJ2-7, with D possibly TRBD1 on 7 matching bases. The CDR3 length is 14 residues. Germline V gene lookup returns CDR1 KGHSH and CDR2 LQKENI. The V end lost 6 bases, the J end lost 0 bases, and 12 bases lay between the germline ends. The CDR3 spells CASSQGGLSYEQYF. CDR3 coding DNA: TGTGCCAGCTCTCAGGGGGGCCTCTCCTACGAGCAGTACTTC.

This rearrangement joins TRBV4-2 to TRBJ2-3; 7 bases are shared with TRBD2. Germline V lookup: CDR1 LGHNA, CDR2 YNFKEQ. The V gene end was trimmed by 3 bases and the J gene end by 0 bases; junction bases not matched to a gene: 9. The CDR3 totals 17 residues. DNA of the CDR3: TGTGCCAGCAGCCACACATCCAGAGCGGGGAGCACAGATACGCAGTATTTT. Amino acid sequence: CASSHTSRAGSTDTQYF.

The V gene is TRBV6-6, the J gene TRBJ2-2, with no clear D. This CDR3 is built from 13 residues. V was pared by 10 bases and J by 2 bases, with 11 bases between. Per the germline V gene, CDR1 is MNHNY and CDR2 is SVGAGI (reference sequence). CDR3 bases: TGTGCCACGATAACGTCAAACACCGGGGAGCTGTTTTTT. This encodes CATITSNTGELFF.

J is TRBJ1-1 and V is TRBV5-1; D unclear. The V end was cut by 4 bases, the J end by 0 bases, with 13 bases between. CDR3 length: 15 amino acids. The V gene's germline CDR1 is SGHRS and CDR2 YFSETQ. The CDR3 DNA reads TGCGCCAGCAGCCCTAGCGCAGCCATGAACACTGAAGCTTTCTTT. Amino acids: CASSPSAAMNTEAFF.